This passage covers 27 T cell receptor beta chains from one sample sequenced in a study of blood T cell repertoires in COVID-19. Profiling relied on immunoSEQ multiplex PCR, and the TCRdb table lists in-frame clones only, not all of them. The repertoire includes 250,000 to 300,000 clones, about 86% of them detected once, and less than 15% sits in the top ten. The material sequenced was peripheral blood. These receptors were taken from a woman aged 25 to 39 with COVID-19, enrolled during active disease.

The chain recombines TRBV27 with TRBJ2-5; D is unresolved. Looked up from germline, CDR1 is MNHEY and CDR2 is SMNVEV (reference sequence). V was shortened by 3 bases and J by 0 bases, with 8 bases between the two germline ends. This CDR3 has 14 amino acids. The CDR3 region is CASSLSGYQETQYF. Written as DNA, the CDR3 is TGTGCCAGCAGTTTGTCAGGTTACCAAGAGACCCAGTACTTC.

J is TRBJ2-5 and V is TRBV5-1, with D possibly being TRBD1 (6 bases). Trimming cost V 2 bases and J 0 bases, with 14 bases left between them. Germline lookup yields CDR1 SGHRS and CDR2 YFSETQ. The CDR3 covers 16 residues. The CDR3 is CASSFFPQGNQETQYF. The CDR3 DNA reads TGCGCCAGCAGCTTTTTTCCCCAGGGGAACCAAGAGACCCAGTACTTC.

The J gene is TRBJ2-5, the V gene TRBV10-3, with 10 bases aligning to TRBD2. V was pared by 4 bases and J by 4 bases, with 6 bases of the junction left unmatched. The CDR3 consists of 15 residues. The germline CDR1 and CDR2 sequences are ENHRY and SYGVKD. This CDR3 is CAISGQRGGPETQYF. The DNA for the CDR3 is TGTGCCATCAGTGGCCAGCGGGGGGGCCCAGAGACCCAGTACTTC.

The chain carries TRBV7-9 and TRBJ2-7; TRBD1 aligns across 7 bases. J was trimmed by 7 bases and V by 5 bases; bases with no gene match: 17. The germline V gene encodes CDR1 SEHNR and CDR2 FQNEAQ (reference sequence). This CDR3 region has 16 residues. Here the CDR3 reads CASSGINSRGSREQYF. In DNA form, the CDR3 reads TGTGCCAGCAGCGGTATAAATTCCAGGGGGTCGCGGGAGCAGTACTTC.

CDR3 DNA sequence: TGTGCCTGGAGTGTATGGGAGGGTAAACACGGCTACACCTTC. It is translated as CAWSVWEGKHGYTF. The chain combines TRBV30 with TRBJ1-2, with D uncertain. Germline CDR1 reads GTSNPN; CDR2 reads SVGIG (reference sequence). V was shortened by 0 bases and J by 8 bases, with 16 bases between the two germline ends. The CDR3 length is 14 residues.

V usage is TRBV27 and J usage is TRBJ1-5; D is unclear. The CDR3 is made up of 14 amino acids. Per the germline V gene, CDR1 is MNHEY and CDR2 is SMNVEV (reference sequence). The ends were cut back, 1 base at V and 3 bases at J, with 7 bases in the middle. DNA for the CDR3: TGTGCCAGCAGTTTATTGGGCCCCAATCAGCCCCAGCATTTT. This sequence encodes CASSLLGPNQPQHF.

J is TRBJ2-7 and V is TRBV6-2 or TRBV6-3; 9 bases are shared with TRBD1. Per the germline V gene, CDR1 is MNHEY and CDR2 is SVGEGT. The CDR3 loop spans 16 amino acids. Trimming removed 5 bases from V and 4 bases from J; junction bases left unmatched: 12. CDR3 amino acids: CASSRRKQGARYEQYF. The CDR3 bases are TGTGCCAGCAGTCGACGAAAACAGGGGGCGAGGTACGAGCAGTACTTC.

In DNA, the CDR3 is TGCGCCAGCAGTCACGGGGGGATCACAGATACGCAGTATTTT. Its translation: CASSHGGITDTQYF. The chain is built from TRBV10-2 and TRBJ2-3, with TRBD2 matching over 7 bases. Unmatched junction bases numbered 4, after V lost 5 bases and J lost 2 bases. Germline CDR1 reads WSHSY; CDR2 reads SAAADI. This CDR3 region has 14 residues.

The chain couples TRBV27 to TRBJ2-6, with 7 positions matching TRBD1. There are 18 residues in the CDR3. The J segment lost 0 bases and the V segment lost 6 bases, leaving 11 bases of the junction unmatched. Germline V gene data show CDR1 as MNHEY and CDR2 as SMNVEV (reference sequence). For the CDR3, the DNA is TGTGCCAGCAGGACTAACAGGGGAACGAGCTCTGGGGCCAACGTCCTGACTTTC. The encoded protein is CASRTNRGTSSGANVLTF.

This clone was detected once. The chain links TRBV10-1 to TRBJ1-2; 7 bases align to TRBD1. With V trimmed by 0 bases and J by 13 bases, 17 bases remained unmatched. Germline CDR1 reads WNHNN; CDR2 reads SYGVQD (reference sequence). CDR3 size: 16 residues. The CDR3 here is CASSESISQGPTTITF. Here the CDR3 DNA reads TGCGCCAGCAGTGAGTCGATTTCACAGGGGCCGACGACCATCACCTTC.

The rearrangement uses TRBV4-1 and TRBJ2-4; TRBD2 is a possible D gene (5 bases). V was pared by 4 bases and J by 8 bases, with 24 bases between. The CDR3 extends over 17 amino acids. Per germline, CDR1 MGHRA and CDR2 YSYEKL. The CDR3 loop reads CASSLNTSPGIGDIQYF. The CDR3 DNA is TGCGCCAGCAGCCTAAATACATCACCGGGGATCGGAGACATTCAGTACTTC.

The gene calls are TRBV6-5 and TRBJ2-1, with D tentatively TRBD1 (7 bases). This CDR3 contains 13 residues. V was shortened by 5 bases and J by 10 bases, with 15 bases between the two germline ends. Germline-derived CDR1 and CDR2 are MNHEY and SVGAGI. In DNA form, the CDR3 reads TGTGCCAGCAGTACGCAGGGGGGACTCGAGCAGTTCTTC. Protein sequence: CASSTQGGLEQFF.

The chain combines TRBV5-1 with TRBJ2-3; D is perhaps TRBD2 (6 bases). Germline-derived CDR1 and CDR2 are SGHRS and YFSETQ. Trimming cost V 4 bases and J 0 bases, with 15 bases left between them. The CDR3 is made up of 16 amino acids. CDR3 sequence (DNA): TGCGCCAGCAGCACCCCATCGGGGACTAGCACAGATACGCAGTATTTT. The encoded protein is CASSTPSGTSTDTQYF.

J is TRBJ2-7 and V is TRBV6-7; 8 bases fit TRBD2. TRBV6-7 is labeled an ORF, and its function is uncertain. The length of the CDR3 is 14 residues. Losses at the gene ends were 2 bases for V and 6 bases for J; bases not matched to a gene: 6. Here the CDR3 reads CASSYKREPAEQYF. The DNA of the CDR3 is TGTGCCAGCAGTTACAAGCGGGAGCCCGCCGAGCAGTACTTC.

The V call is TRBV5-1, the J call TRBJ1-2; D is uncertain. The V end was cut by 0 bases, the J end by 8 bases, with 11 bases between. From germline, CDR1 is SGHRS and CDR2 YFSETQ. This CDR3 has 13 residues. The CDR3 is CASSLGSTEGYTF. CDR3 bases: TGCGCCAGCAGCTTGGGGTCGACTGAGGGCTACACCTTC.

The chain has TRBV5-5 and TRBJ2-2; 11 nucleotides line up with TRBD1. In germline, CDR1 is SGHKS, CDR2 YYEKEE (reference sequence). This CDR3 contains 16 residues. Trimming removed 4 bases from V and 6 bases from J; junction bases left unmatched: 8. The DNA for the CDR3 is TGTGCCAGCAGCGCATCCGGGACAGGGGGAGCCGGGGAGCTGTTTTTT. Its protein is CASSASGTGGAGELFF.

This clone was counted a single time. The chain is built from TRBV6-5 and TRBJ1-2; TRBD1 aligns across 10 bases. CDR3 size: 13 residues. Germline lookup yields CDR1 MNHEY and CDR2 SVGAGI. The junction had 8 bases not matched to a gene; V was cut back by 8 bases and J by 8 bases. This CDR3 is CASSSGTGVGYTF. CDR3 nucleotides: TGTGCCAGCTCCTCCGGGACAGGGGTGGGCTACACCTTC.

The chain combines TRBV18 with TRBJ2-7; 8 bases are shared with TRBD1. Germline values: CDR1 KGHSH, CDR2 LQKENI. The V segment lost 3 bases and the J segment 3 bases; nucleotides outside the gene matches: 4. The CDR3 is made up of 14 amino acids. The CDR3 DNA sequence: TGTGCCAGCTCACCTGGAGACAGGGGCTACGAGCAGTACTTC. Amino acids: CASSPGDRGYEQYF.

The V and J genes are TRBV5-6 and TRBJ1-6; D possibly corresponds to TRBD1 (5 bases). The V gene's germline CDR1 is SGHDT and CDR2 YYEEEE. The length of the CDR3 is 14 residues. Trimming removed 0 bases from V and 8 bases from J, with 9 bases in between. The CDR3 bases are TGTGCCAGCAGCTTGGTCCAGGGTGATTCACCCCTCCACTTT. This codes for CASSLVQGDSPLHF.

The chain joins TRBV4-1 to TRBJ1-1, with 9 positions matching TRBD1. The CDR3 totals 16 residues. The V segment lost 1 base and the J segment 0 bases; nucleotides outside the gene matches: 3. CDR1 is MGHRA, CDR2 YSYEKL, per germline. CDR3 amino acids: CASSQGDRVMNTEAFF. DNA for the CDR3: TGCGCCAGCAGCCAAGGGGACAGGGTCATGAACACTGAAGCTTTCTTT.

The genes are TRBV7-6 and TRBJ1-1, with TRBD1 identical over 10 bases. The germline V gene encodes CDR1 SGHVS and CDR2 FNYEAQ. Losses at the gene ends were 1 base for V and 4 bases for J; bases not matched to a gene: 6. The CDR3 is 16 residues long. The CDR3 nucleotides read TGTGCCAGCAGCTTAGAGGGATGGACAGGGGGCACTGAAGCTTTCTTT. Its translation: CASSLEGWTGGTEAFF.

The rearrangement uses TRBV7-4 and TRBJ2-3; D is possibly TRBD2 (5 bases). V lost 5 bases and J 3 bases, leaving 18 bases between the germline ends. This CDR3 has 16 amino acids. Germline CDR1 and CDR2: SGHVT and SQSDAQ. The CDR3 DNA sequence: TGTGCCAGCAGCACGACAAACCCCGGGGTTACAGATACGCAGTATTTT. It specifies CASSTTNPGVTDTQYF.

This CDR3 reads CASSIPLTNEQFF. CDR3 bases: TGTGCCAGTAGTATCCCCCTTACAAATGAGCAGTTCTTC. The chain employs TRBV19 and TRBJ2-1; D gene uncertain. The CDR3 is made up of 13 amino acids. V was clipped by 3 bases and J by 7 bases, with 10 bases between them. Germline V gene sequence: CDR1 LNHDA, CDR2 SQIVND (reference sequence).

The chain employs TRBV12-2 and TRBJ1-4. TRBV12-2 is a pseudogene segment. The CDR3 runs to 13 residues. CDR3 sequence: CASRLDGFEKLFF. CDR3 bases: TGTGCAAGTCGCTTAGACGGGTTTGAAAAACTGTTTTTT.

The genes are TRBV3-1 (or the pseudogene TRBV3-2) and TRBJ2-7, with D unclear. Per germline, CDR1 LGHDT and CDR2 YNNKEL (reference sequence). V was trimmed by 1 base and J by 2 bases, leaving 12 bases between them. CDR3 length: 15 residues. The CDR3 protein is CASSQALTRTYEQYF. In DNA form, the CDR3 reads TGTGCCAGCAGCCAAGCCCTGACACGGACCTACGAGCAGTACTTC.

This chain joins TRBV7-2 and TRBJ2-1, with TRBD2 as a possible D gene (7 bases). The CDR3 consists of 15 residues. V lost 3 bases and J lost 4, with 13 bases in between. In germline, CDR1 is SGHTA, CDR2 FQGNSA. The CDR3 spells CASSFNGGTYNEQFF. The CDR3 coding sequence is TGTGCCAGCAGCTTCAACGGGGGGACATACAATGAGCAGTTCTTC.

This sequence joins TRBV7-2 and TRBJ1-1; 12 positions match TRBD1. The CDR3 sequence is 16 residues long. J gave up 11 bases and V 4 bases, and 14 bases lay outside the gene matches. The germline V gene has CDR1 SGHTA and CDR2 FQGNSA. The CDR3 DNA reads TGTGCCAGCAGCTCCGGGACAGGGGGCAGTTTGAGTGAGGCTTTCTTT. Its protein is CASSSGTGGSLSEAFF.